Listed below are T cell receptor beta chains from one sample, sequenced in a study of blood T cell repertoires in COVID-19. Profiled with immunoSEQ multiplex PCR; TCRdb holds only in-frame clones, not every one. Of some 170,000 clones in the sample, about nine tenths are singletons; the top ten hold roughly 1.5%. The source material was peripheral blood. The receptors come from a woman in her forties or fifties with acute or convalescent COVID-19. The CDR3 runs from the conserved cysteine through the conserved F or W. The order of the fields is CDR3 DNA, CDR3 protein, clone size, V gene, D gene, J gene. D genes are given only for firm matches. A clone size is listed for some rows: how often the clone was seen (once, few, many), or a class if it is expanded.

CDR3 DNA: TGTGCCAGCAGCCCGGGTCTGATTAGCGGGGGGGAGACCCAGTACTTC
CDR3 protein: CASSPGLISGGETQYF
clone size: .
V gene: TRBV7-9
D gene: TRBD2
J gene: TRBJ2-5

CDR3 DNA: TGTGTCAACACAGGGGGCCTCGATAATGAGCAGTTCTTC
CDR3 protein: CVNTGGLDNEQFF
clone size: once
V gene: TRBV7-5
D gene: .
J gene: TRBJ2-1

CDR3 DNA: TGTGCCTGGAGTGTAGGAGGGGTCGATCAGCCCCAGCATTTT
CDR3 protein: CAWSVGGVDQPQHF
clone size: .
V gene: TRBV30
D gene: .
J gene: TRBJ1-5

CDR3 DNA: TGTGCCACCAGTGACCCAGCGGGGGTATTGGATACGCAGTATTTT
CDR3 protein: CATSDPAGVLDTQYF
clone size: .
V gene: TRBV24-1
D gene: TRBD2
J gene: TRBJ2-3

CDR3 DNA: TGTGCCAGCAGCCTTATGCTAGCGGAACGAAACCTGCAGTTCTTC
CDR3 protein: CASSLMLAERNLQFF
clone size: .
V gene: TRBV7-6
D gene: TRBD2
J gene: TRBJ2-1

CDR3 DNA: TGTGCCAGCAGGGCTTTCTGGCGGGGGGCGGAGAATGAGCAGTTCTTC
CDR3 protein: CASRAFWRGAENEQFF
clone size: .
V gene: TRBV5-6
D gene: TRBD2
J gene: TRBJ2-1

CDR3 DNA: TGCGCCAGCAGCTTGGGGGACACTAACACTGAAGCTTTCTTT
CDR3 protein: CASSLGDTNTEAFF
clone size: .
V gene: TRBV5-1
D gene: .
J gene: TRBJ1-1

CDR3 DNA: TGTGCCAGCAGCCCGCAGGGTCCAGGTAGTGAAGCTTTCTTT
CDR3 protein: CASSPQGPGSEAFF
clone size: .
V gene: TRBV11-3
D gene: .
J gene: TRBJ1-1

CDR3 DNA: TGTGCCAGCAGTTACGTGGGGGACTACTATGGCTACACCTTC
CDR3 protein: CASSYVGDYYGYTF
clone size: .
V gene: TRBV6-5
D gene: .
J gene: TRBJ1-2

CDR3 DNA: TGTGCCAGCAGCTCAACCCAGGGTGGGGATCAGCCCCAGCATTTT
CDR3 protein: CASSSTQGGDQPQHF
clone size: .
V gene: TRBV25-1
D gene: .
J gene: TRBJ1-5

CDR3 DNA: TGTGCCAGCAGCCCCCGGGCGGGTGGAGATACGCAGTATTTT
CDR3 protein: CASSPRAGGDTQYF
clone size: once
V gene: TRBV3-1/TRBV3-2
D gene: .
J gene: TRBJ2-3

CDR3 DNA: TGTGCCTGGAGTCCACAGCGGGAGCAGTACTTC
CDR3 protein: CAWSPQREQYF
clone size: .
V gene: TRBV30
D gene: .
J gene: TRBJ2-7

CDR3 DNA: TGTGCCAGCAGCGACATTTCTCGCAATTACAATGAGCAGTTCTTC
CDR3 protein: CASSDISRNYNEQFF
clone size: .
V gene: TRBV11-3
D gene: .
J gene: TRBJ2-1

CDR3 DNA: TGTGCCAGCAGCTTAGGGACAGGGATCCCCGGGGAGCTGTTTTTT
CDR3 protein: CASSLGTGIPGELFF
clone size: .
V gene: TRBV7-3
D gene: TRBD1
J gene: TRBJ2-2

CDR3 DNA: TGTGCCACCAGTGATGGCCGAGGGGGACACCAAGAGACCCAGTACTTC
CDR3 protein: CATSDGRGGHQETQYF
clone size: .
V gene: TRBV24-1
D gene: .
J gene: TRBJ2-5

CDR3 DNA: TGTGCCAGCAGCCAAGGGACAGGGCCCGCAGATACGCAGTATTTT
CDR3 protein: CASSQGTGPADTQYF
clone size: .
V gene: TRBV4-2
D gene: TRBD1
J gene: TRBJ2-3

CDR3 DNA: TGTGCCAGCAGCCAAGGTCCAGGGTTCGTCGGGGAGCTGTTTTTT
CDR3 protein: CASSQGPGFVGELFF
clone size: .
V gene: TRBV3-1/TRBV3-2
D gene: .
J gene: TRBJ2-2

CDR3 DNA: TGTGCCAGCAGCGCCAAGTGGGCGGGGGGCCGGAACAATGAGCAGTTCTTC
CDR3 protein: CASSAKWAGGRNNEQFF
clone size: .
V gene: TRBV7-3
D gene: TRBD2
J gene: TRBJ2-1

CDR3 DNA: TGCGCCAGCAGCACAGGTATGAACACTGAAGCTTTCTTT
CDR3 protein: CASSTGMNTEAFF
clone size: .
V gene: TRBV5-1
D gene: .
J gene: TRBJ1-1

CDR3 DNA: TGTGCCAGCAGTTACTCCCCCGACAACACCTACGAGCAGTACTTC
CDR3 protein: CASSYSPDNTYEQYF
clone size: .
V gene: TRBV6-5
D gene: .
J gene: TRBJ2-7

CDR3 DNA: TGTGCCGGTCAGACGGGTAATGAAAAACTGTTTTTT
CDR3 protein: CAGQTGNEKLFF
clone size: .
V gene: TRBV28
D gene: .
J gene: TRBJ1-4

CDR3 DNA: TGTGCCAGCACGGTAGCGGGGGGCGTGGATACGCAGTATTTT
CDR3 protein: CASTVAGGVDTQYF
clone size: .
V gene: TRBV18
D gene: TRBD2
J gene: TRBJ2-3

CDR3 DNA: TGCGCCAGCAGCCAAGATCTTCTCCCCTACAATGAGCAGTTCTTC
CDR3 protein: CASSQDLLPYNEQFF
clone size: .
V gene: TRBV4-1
D gene: .
J gene: TRBJ2-1

CDR3 DNA: TGTGCCAGCAGCTCGGACAGGGGGGATTCACCCCTCCACTTT
CDR3 protein: CASSSDRGDSPLHF
clone size: .
V gene: TRBV5-6
D gene: TRBD1
J gene: TRBJ1-6

CDR3 DNA: TGTGCCAGCAGTTACTCGAACCGGGACAGGGTTTACAATGAGCAGTTCTTC
CDR3 protein: CASSYSNRDRVYNEQFF
clone size: once
V gene: TRBV6-2/TRBV6-3
D gene: TRBD1
J gene: TRBJ2-1

CDR3 DNA: TGTGCCAGCAGCGTCACTACAGGGCCTGCTGACTATGGCTACACCTTC
CDR3 protein: CASSVTTGPADYGYTF
clone size: .
V gene: TRBV9
D gene: .
J gene: TRBJ1-2

CDR3 DNA: TGTGCCAGCAGTTGGGGGACACCTTCCTACAATGAGCAGTTCTTC
CDR3 protein: CASSWGTPSYNEQFF
clone size: .
V gene: TRBV27
D gene: .
J gene: TRBJ2-1

CDR3 DNA: TGTGCCAGCAGTTTAGAGAGAGGCTATGGCTACACCTTC
CDR3 protein: CASSLERGYGYTF
clone size: .
V gene: TRBV12-3/TRBV12-4
D gene: .
J gene: TRBJ1-2

CDR3 DNA: TGTGCCTGGAGTAAGTGGCCTGAAAAACTGTTTTTT
CDR3 protein: CAWSKWPEKLFF
clone size: .
V gene: TRBV30
D gene: .
J gene: TRBJ1-4

CDR3 DNA: TGTGCCACCTGGGGGGGCCCAGACACTGAAGCTTTCTTT
CDR3 protein: CATWGGPDTEAFF
clone size: .
V gene: TRBV24-1
D gene: .
J gene: TRBJ1-1

CDR3 DNA: TGTGCCAGCAGTGCACCCGAGACTAGCGGATACGAGCAGTACTTC
CDR3 protein: CASSAPETSGYEQYF
clone size: .
V gene: TRBV6-2/TRBV6-3
D gene: TRBD2
J gene: TRBJ2-7

CDR3 DNA: TGTGCCTGGACGGGGACCTACGAGCAGTACTTC
CDR3 protein: CAWTGTYEQYF
clone size: .
V gene: TRBV30
D gene: .
J gene: TRBJ2-7

CDR3 DNA: TGTGCCAGCAGCCGACAGGGCGGGGACGAGACCCAGTACTTC
CDR3 protein: CASSRQGGDETQYF
clone size: .
V gene: TRBV5-4
D gene: .
J gene: TRBJ2-5

CDR3 DNA: TGCAGCGTTGGTGAAGGGGGAGGGAAAGAGACCCAGTACTTC
CDR3 protein: CSVGEGGGKETQYF
clone size: once
V gene: TRBV29-1
D gene: .
J gene: TRBJ2-5

CDR3 DNA: TGTGCCAGTAGTATTCAAGTCACAGCGGGAGGAGATGAGCAGTTCTTC
CDR3 protein: CASSIQVTAGGDEQFF
clone size: .
V gene: TRBV19
D gene: TRBD2
J gene: TRBJ2-1

CDR3 DNA: TGTGCCAGCAGACCTCAGGGCGTTGGCTACACCTTC
CDR3 protein: CASRPQGVGYTF
clone size: .
V gene: TRBV6-2/TRBV6-3
D gene: .
J gene: TRBJ1-2

CDR3 DNA: TGTGCCAGCAGCTTAGGCTGGACAGGGGAGGACGAGCAGTACTTC
CDR3 protein: CASSLGWTGEDEQYF
clone size: .
V gene: TRBV11-2
D gene: TRBD1
J gene: TRBJ2-7

CDR3 DNA: TGCAGTGCTAGTTGGCAGGGTGAAAACTATGGCTACACCTTC
CDR3 protein: CSASWQGENYGYTF
clone size: .
V gene: TRBV20-1
D gene: .
J gene: TRBJ1-2

CDR3 DNA: TGTGCCAGCAGTTCTCTCGCACAGAAAGATTCACCCCTCCACTTT
CDR3 protein: CASSSLAQKDSPLHF
clone size: .
V gene: TRBV5-6
D gene: .
J gene: TRBJ1-6

CDR3 DNA: TGTGCCAGCAGCTTAGACGCGGGTTCCTACGAGCAGTACTTC
CDR3 protein: CASSLDAGSYEQYF
clone size: .
V gene: TRBV5-4
D gene: .
J gene: TRBJ2-7

CDR3 DNA: TGTGCCAGCAGCTCGACAGGGGCTAATGAAAAACTGTTTTTT
CDR3 protein: CASSSTGANEKLFF
clone size: few
V gene: TRBV7-2
D gene: TRBD1
J gene: TRBJ1-4

CDR3 DNA: TGTGCCAGCAGCTTGGGTACGGGAGCCACAGATACGCAGTATTTT
CDR3 protein: CASSLGTGATDTQYF
clone size: .
V gene: TRBV5-5
D gene: .
J gene: TRBJ2-3

CDR3 DNA: TGCGCCAGCAGCAAACAGGGCCTCTATGGCTACACCTTC
CDR3 protein: CASSKQGLYGYTF
clone size: .
V gene: TRBV5-1
D gene: .
J gene: TRBJ1-2

CDR3 DNA: TGCGCCAGCAGCTTGGACAGGTGGGGCTATGGCTACACCTTC
CDR3 protein: CASSLDRWGYGYTF
clone size: .
V gene: TRBV5-1
D gene: .
J gene: TRBJ1-2

CDR3 DNA: TGTGCCAGCAGTTACGGGCAGGGGGATGGGGAGCAGTACTTC
CDR3 protein: CASSYGQGDGEQYF
clone size: .
V gene: TRBV6-5
D gene: TRBD1
J gene: TRBJ2-7

CDR3 DNA: TGTGCCAGCAGCCCCGACAGGGAATTTTCCTACGAGCAGTACTTC
CDR3 protein: CASSPDREFSYEQYF
clone size: .
V gene: TRBV28
D gene: TRBD1
J gene: TRBJ2-7

CDR3 DNA: TGCGCCAGCAGCCAAGGACAGCTCTATGGCTACACCTTC
CDR3 protein: CASSQGQLYGYTF
clone size: few
V gene: TRBV4-3
D gene: .
J gene: TRBJ1-2

CDR3 DNA: TGTGCCAGCAGGAGGACATTCCGAAGCACCGGGGAGCTGTTTTTT
CDR3 protein: CASRRTFRSTGELFF
clone size: .
V gene: TRBV6-5
D gene: .
J gene: TRBJ2-2

CDR3 DNA: TGCAGTGCTAGTGGCAGGGGGGGGACTAGCGGGAGTTACGAGCAGTACTTC
CDR3 protein: CSASGRGGTSGSYEQYF
clone size: .
V gene: TRBV20-1
D gene: TRBD2
J gene: TRBJ2-7

CDR3 DNA: TGTGCCATCAGCTCACAGGGGGGAAATGAAAAACTGTTTTTT
CDR3 protein: CAISSQGGNEKLFF
clone size: .
V gene: TRBV10-3
D gene: TRBD1
J gene: TRBJ1-4

CDR3 DNA: TGTGCCAGTAGTAGGCAAACATATGGGGCCAACGTCCTGACTTTC
CDR3 protein: CASSRQTYGANVLTF
clone size: .
V gene: TRBV19
D gene: .
J gene: TRBJ2-6

CDR3 DNA: TGCGCCAGCAGCCAAGGGACTCCGTCGGGTGGCTACACCTTC
CDR3 protein: CASSQGTPSGGYTF
clone size: .
V gene: TRBV4-3
D gene: .
J gene: TRBJ1-2

CDR3 DNA: TGTGCCAGCAGAGAGGCCCCGGGTGAAGGGAACACTGAAGCTTTCTTT
CDR3 protein: CASREAPGEGNTEAFF
clone size: .
V gene: TRBV11-1
D gene: .
J gene: TRBJ1-1

CDR3 DNA: TGTGCCAGCAGCTTCTACCCCGCGGGGCCCGATTCACCCCTCCACTTT
CDR3 protein: CASSFYPAGPDSPLHF
clone size: .
V gene: TRBV7-2
D gene: .
J gene: TRBJ1-6

CDR3 DNA: TGTGCCAGCAGCGCTACGGGTCTAGCGGGGGGACCGAGTTACAATGAGCAGTTCTTC
CDR3 protein: CASSATGLAGGPSYNEQFF
clone size: .
V gene: TRBV9
D gene: TRBD2
J gene: TRBJ2-1

CDR3 DNA: TGTGCCAGCTCACCAGACAGCTCGGGCCAAGAGACCCAGTACTTC
CDR3 protein: CASSPDSSGQETQYF
clone size: .
V gene: TRBV18
D gene: .
J gene: TRBJ2-5

CDR3 DNA: TGCGCCAGCAGCCAGCGCACCGGGACAGGGATTAATGGCTACACCTTC
CDR3 protein: CASSQRTGTGINGYTF
clone size: .
V gene: TRBV5-1
D gene: TRBD1
J gene: TRBJ1-2

CDR3 DNA: TGTGCCAGTAGGGGGAGCTCCTACGAGCAGTACTTC
CDR3 protein: CASRGSSYEQYF
clone size: .
V gene: TRBV19
D gene: .
J gene: TRBJ2-7

CDR3 DNA: TGCAGCGTTGAGGTTTCAGGGGGGGAGACCCAGTACTTC
CDR3 protein: CSVEVSGGETQYF
clone size: .
V gene: TRBV29-1
D gene: .
J gene: TRBJ2-5

CDR3 DNA: TGTGCCACCCAAACGCACGATTCAGGGGGCGATGGCTACACCTTC
CDR3 protein: CATQTHDSGGDGYTF
clone size: .
V gene: TRBV10-3
D gene: TRBD1
J gene: TRBJ1-2